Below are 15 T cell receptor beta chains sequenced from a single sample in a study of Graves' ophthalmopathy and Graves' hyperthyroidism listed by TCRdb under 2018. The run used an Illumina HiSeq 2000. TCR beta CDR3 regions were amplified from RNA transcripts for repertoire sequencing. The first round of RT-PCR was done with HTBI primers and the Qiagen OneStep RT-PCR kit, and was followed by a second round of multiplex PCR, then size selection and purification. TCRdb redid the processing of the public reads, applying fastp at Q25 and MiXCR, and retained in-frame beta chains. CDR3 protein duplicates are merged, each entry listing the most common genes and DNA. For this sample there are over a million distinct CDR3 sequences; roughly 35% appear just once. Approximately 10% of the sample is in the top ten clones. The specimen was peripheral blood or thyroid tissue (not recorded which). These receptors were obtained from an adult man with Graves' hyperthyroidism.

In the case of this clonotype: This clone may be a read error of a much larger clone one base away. The CDR3 loop reads CASSDGYGTSINF. CDR3 bases: TGTGCCAGCAGTGATGGGTACGGGACTAGCATTAACTTC. This chain uses TRBV2 with TRBJ2-7, with TRBD2 matching over 9 bases. Germline values: CDR1 SNHLY, CDR2 FYNNEI. This CDR3 contains 13 residues.

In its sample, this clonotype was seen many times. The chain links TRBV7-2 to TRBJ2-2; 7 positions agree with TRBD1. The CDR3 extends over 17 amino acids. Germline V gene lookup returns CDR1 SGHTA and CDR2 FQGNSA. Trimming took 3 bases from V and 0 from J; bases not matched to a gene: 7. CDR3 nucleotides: TGTGCCAGCAGCTTCCCTCGACAGGGTCCGAACACCGGGGAGCTGTTTTTT. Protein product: CASSFPRQGPNTGELFF.

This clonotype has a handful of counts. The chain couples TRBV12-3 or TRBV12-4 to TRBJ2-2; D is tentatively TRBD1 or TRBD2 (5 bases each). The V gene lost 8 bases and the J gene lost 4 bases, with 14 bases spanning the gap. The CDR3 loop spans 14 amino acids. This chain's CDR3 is CASGGFASTGELFF. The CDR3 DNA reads TGTGCCAGCGGGGGTTTCGCCAGCACCGGGGAGCTGTTTTTT.

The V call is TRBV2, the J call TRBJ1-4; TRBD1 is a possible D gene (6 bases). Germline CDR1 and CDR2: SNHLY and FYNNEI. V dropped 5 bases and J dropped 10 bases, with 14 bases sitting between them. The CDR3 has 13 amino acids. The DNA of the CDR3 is TGTGCCAGCAGTAGCCGGGAACAGGGAAAACTGTTTTTT. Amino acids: CASSSREQGKLFF.

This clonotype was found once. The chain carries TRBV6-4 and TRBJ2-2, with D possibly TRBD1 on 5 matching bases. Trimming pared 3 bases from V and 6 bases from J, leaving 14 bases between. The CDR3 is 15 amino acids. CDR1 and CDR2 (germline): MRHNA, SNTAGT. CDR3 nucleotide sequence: TGTGCCAGCAGTGATTTGGCAGGGTCCTCCGGGGAGCTGTTTTTT. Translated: CASSDLAGSSGELFF.

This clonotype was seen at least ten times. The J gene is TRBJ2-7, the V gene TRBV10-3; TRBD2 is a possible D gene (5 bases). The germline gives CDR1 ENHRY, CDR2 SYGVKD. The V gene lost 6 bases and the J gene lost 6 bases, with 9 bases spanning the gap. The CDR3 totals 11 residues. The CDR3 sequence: CAIRGSGEQYF. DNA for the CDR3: TGTGCCATCAGGGGCAGCGGCGAGCAGTACTTC.

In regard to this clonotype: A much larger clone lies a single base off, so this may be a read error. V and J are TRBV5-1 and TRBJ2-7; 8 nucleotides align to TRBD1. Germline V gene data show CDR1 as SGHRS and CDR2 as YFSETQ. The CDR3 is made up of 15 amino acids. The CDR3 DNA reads TGTGCCAGCAGCTTGGTGGGACAGGAGTCCTACGAGCAGTACTTC. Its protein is CASSLVGQESYEQYF.

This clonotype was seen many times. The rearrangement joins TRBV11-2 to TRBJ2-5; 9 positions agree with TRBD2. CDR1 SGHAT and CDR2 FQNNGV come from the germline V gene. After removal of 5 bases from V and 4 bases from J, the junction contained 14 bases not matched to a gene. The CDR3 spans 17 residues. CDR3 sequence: CASSPYSGSRHRETQYF. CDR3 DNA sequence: TGTGCCAGCAGCCCGTATAGCGGGAGTCGTCATCGAGAGACCCAGTACTTC.

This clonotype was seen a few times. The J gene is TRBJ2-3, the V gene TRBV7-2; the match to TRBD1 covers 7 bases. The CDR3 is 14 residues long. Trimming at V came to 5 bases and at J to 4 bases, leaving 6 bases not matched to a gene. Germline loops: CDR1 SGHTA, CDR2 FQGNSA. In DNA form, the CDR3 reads TGTGCCAGCAGCCTAGACAGGGCCCCAGATACGCAGTATTTT. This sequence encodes CASSLDRAPDTQYF.

The CDR3 coding sequence is TGTGCCAGCAGTTTCGGGGGCGCGGACGGGGAGCTGTTTTTT. Encoded protein: CASSFGGADGELFF. The V gene is TRBV7-8, the J gene TRBJ2-2; D may correspond to TRBD1 or TRBD2 (6 bases each). This CDR3 region has 14 residues. With 6 bases removed from V and 7 bases from J, the gap between germline ends came to 15 bases. The germline V gene has CDR1 SGHVS and CDR2 FQNEAQ. Full variable domain (rest looked up from reference TRBV7-8 and TRBJ2-2): GAGVSQSPRYKVAKRGQDVALRCDPISGHVSLFWYQQALGQGPEFLTYFQNEAQLDKSGLPSDRFFAERPEGSVSTLKIQRTQQEDSAVYLCASSFGGADGELFFGEGSRLTVL.

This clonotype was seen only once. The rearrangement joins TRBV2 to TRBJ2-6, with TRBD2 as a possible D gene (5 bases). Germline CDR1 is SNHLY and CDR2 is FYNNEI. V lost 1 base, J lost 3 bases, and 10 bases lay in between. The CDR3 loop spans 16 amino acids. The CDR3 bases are TGTGCCAGCAGTGAAGTGGCAGACTATGGGGCCAACGTCCTGACTTTC. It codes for CASSEVADYGANVLTF. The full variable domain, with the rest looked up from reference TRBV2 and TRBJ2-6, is EPEVTQTPSHQVTQMGQEVILRCVPISNHLYFYWYRQILGQKVEFLVSFYNNEISEKSEIFDDQFSVERPDGSNFTLKIRSTKLEDSAMYFCASSEVADYGANVLTFGAGSRLTVL.

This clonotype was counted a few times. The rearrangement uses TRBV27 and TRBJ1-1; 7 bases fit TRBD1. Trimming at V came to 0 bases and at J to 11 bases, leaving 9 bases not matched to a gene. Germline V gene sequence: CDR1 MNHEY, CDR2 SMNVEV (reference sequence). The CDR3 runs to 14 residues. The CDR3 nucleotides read TGTGCCAGCAGTTTATCGATCCAGGGGGAAAGGGCTTTCTTT. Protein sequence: CASSLSIQGERAFF.

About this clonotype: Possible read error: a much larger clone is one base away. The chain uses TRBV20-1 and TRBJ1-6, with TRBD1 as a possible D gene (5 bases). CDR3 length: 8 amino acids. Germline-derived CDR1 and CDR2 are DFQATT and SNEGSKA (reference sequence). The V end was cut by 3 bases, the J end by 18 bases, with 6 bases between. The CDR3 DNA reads TGCAGTGCTAGGGGGCCCCACTTT. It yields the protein CSARGPHF.

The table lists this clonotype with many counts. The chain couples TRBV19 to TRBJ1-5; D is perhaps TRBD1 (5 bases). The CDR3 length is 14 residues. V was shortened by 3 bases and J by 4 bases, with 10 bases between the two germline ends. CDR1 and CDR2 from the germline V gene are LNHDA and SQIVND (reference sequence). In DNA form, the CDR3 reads TGTGCCAGTAGTATCGGACGGGGGAATCAGCCCCAGCATTTT. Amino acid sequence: CASSIGRGNQPQHF.

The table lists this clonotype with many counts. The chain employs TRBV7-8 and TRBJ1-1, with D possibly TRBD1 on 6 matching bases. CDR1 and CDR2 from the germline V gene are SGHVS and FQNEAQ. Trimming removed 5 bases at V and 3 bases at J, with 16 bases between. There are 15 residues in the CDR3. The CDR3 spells CASSLSVGGDTEAFF. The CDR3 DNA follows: TGTGCCAGCAGCCTAAGTGTAGGGGGGGACACTGAAGCTTTCTTT.